Below, one TCR beta chain is given with its context. The data were taken from a study of siplizumab effects on memory and regulatory T cells. Sequencing was performed with immunoSEQ multiplex PCR; in TCRdb, only in-frame clones are kept and a portion is missing. This table has about 100,000 clones, about 94% appearing once. The CDR3 is made up of 14 amino acids. The V and J ends lost 0 bases and 1 base respectively, with 8 bases between them. Germline V gene sequence: CDR1 SGDLS, CDR2 YYNGEE. The V gene is TRBV9, the J gene TRBJ2-7; no clear D. Specimen: non-Treg CD4+ T cells sorted from blood. The receptor was isolated from a human donor in good health. CDR3 in DNA: TGTGCCAGCAGCGTAGAGGTCGGGTCCTACGAGCAGTACTTC. Its translation is CASSVEVGSYEQYF.